These 17 T cell receptor beta chains were sequenced from one sample in a study of blood T cell repertoires in COVID-19. Sequencing was performed with immunoSEQ multiplex PCR; in TCRdb, only in-frame clones are kept and a portion is missing. This sample yields more than 85,000 clones, of which 76% are seen a single time; 3.8% belongs to the top ten. The sequenced material came from peripheral blood. These receptors originate from a woman of 80 years or more with acute or convalescent COVID-19.

The chain recombines TRBV6-2 or TRBV6-3 with TRBJ1-5; D is unclear. This CDR3 is 15 amino acids long. V was cut by 3 bases and J by 9 bases, with 18 bases left in between. Germline assignment: CDR1 MNHEY and CDR2 SVGEGT. DNA for the CDR3: TGTGCCAGCAGTTATCGGACGGGAGGTCAGAGGCCCCAGCATTTT. This codes for CASSYRTGGQRPQHF.

The rearrangement links TRBV16 to TRBJ1-5; D not resolved. The CDR3 extends over 13 amino acids. Trimming cost V 4 bases and J 4 bases, with 8 bases left between them. The germline V gene has CDR1 KGHSY and CDR2 FQNENV. The CDR3 sequence is CASSRSRNQPQHF. CDR3 sequence (DNA): TGTGCCAGCAGCCGGTCGCGTAATCAGCCCCAGCATTTT.

Only a few counts were recorded for this clone. The chain joins TRBV19 to TRBJ1-2, with D perhaps TRBD1 (5 bases). CDR3 size: 13 residues. Germline-derived CDR1 and CDR2 are LNHDA and SQIVND (reference sequence). Trimming removed 5 bases at V and 4 bases at J, with 11 bases between. The CDR3 DNA reads as TGTGCCAGTAGTCCCCGACAGAGCTATGGCTACACCTTC. Translated, it gives CASSPRQSYGYTF.

The chain joins TRBV18 to TRBJ1-3; no definite D call. The germline CDR1 and CDR2 sequences are KGHSH and LQKENI. The CDR3 is made up of 16 amino acids. The V gene lost 1 base and the J gene lost 4 bases, with 14 bases spanning the gap. The CDR3 nucleotides read TGTGCCAGCTCACCACGGACGGGAACGGGGGGAAACACCATATATTTT. Protein: CASSPRTGTGGNTIYF. The whole variable domain, filled in from reference TRBV18 and TRBJ1-3, reads NAGVMQNPRHLVRRRGQEARLRCSPMKGHSHVYWYRQLPEEGLKFMVYLQKENIIDESGMPKERFSAEFPKEGPSILRIQQVVRGDSAAYFCASSPRTGTGGNTIYFGEGSWLTVV.

J is TRBJ2-3 and V is TRBV5-1; a possible D gene is TRBD1 (6 bases). CDR1 and CDR2 from the germline V gene are SGHRS and YFSETQ. The CDR3 extends over 16 amino acids. Between the trimmed V and J ends, which lost 6 bases and 2 bases, there was a span of 19 bases. The CDR3 here is CASTSTGGHPTDTQYF. In DNA, the CDR3 is TGCGCCAGCACCTCGACAGGAGGCCACCCCACAGATACGCAGTATTTT. The variable domain in full, completed from reference TRBV5-1 and TRBJ2-3, reads KAGVTQTPRYLIKTRGQQVTLSCSPISGHRSVSWYQQTPGQGLQFLFEYFSETQRNKGNFPGRFSGRQFSNSRSEMNVSTLELGDSALYLCASTSTGGHPTDTQYFGPGTRLTVL.

In DNA form, the CDR3 reads TGCGCCAGCAGCCAAGAACTTAGAGACAGGGTTGGTGAAAAACTGTTTTTT. It is translated as CASSQELRDRVGEKLFF. This chain joins TRBV4-3 and TRBJ1-4; TRBD1 matches at 7 bases. Germline CDR1 is LGHNA and CDR2 is YSLEER. The CDR3 is 17 amino acids. V shed 0 bases and J 7 bases; nucleotides not matched to a gene: 11.

V gene TRBV10-3 combines with J gene TRBJ2-1; 11 bases line up with TRBD2. Germline V lookup: CDR1 ENHRY, CDR2 SYGVKD. The CDR3 has 16 amino acids. The trim removed 4 bases at V and 8 bases at J, leaving 10 bases unmatched. The CDR3 here is CAISAIDSGGAHEQFF. CDR3 nucleotide sequence: TGTGCCATCAGTGCGATCGATAGCGGGGGGGCGCATGAGCAGTTCTTC.

This chain uses TRBV5-1 with TRBJ1-2; a weak D match, TRBD1 (5 bases). Between the trimmed V and J ends, which lost 0 bases and 7 bases, there was a span of 13 bases. CDR1 SGHRS and CDR2 YFSETQ come from the germline V gene. This CDR3 has 14 amino acids. CDR3 coding DNA: TGCGCCAGCAGCTTGGGGACGGGGGAAGGTGGCTACACCTTC. Amino acids: CASSLGTGEGGYTF.

This clone has more than one count but fewer than ten. The CDR3 here is CASSPDSRSSYEQYF. CDR3 in DNA: TGTGCCAGCTCACCAGACTCAAGGAGCTCCTACGAGCAGTACTTC. The chain carries TRBV18 and TRBJ2-7; D not resolved. The CDR3 is 15 amino acids. Trimming stripped 2 bases from V and 0 bases from J, with 11 bases between. Germline-derived CDR1 and CDR2 are KGHSH and LQKENI.

This clone was detected ten times or more. This sequence joins TRBV4-1 and TRBJ2-1, with D possibly being TRBD2 (5 bases). Deletions cut 0 bases from V and 2 bases from J, with 11 bases between. This CDR3 comprises 16 residues. CDR1 is MGHRA and CDR2 is YSYEKL in the germline V gene. The CDR3 loop reads CASSQDGSGPYNEQFF. The CDR3 region has the DNA TGCGCCAGCAGCCAAGATGGGAGCGGCCCCTACAATGAGCAGTTCTTC.

The rearrangement links TRBV5-4 to TRBJ2-1; TRBD2 matches 7 bases. Germline V gene lookup returns CDR1 SGHNT and CDR2 YYREEE (reference sequence). The CDR3 is 15 amino acids. With 3 bases clipped from V and 3 bases from J, the junction kept 6 bases outside the gene matches. The CDR3 is CASSSRLADYNEQFF. CDR3 DNA sequence: TGTGCCAGCAGCTCCCGGCTAGCGGACTACAATGAGCAGTTCTTC.

The chain has TRBV5-1 and TRBJ1-2; 7 nucleotides match TRBD1. J lost 2 bases, V lost 4 bases, and 5 bases had no gene match. Per germline, CDR1 SGHRS and CDR2 YFSETQ. The CDR3 is made up of 14 amino acids. The CDR3 sequence: CASSGGGANYGYTF. CDR3 DNA sequence: TGCGCCAGCAGCGGAGGGGGCGCCAACTATGGCTACACCTTC.

The chain is built from TRBV7-8 and TRBJ1-2, with TRBD1 matching 7 bases. With V trimmed by 6 bases and J by 6 bases, 7 bases remained unmatched. The CDR3 is made up of 13 amino acids. From germline, CDR1 is SGHVS and CDR2 FQNEAQ. The CDR3 DNA reads as TGTGCCAGCAGTCCAGTCCAGGGGGATGGCTACACCTTC. Translated: CASSPVQGDGYTF.

The chain recombines TRBV6-6 with TRBJ2-5; the match to TRBD1 covers 10 bases. This CDR3 comprises 13 residues. With 6 bases clipped from V and 5 bases from J, the junction kept 3 bases outside the gene matches. Germline CDR1 reads MNHNY; CDR2 reads SVGAGI (reference sequence). The CDR3 spells CASRRTGGETQYF. CDR3 in DNA: TGTGCCAGCAGAAGGACAGGGGGGGAGACCCAGTACTTC.

The V and J genes are TRBV11-2 and TRBJ1-1; D may be TRBD1 (5 bases). The CDR3 extends over 12 amino acids. V lost 5 bases to trimming and J lost 8 bases, with 12 bases between them. The germline V gene encodes CDR1 SGHAT and CDR2 FQNNGV. The CDR3 protein is CASSITGYEAFF. The CDR3 DNA reads as TGTGCCAGCAGCATCACAGGTTACGAAGCTTTCTTT. Filled out from reference TRBV11-2 and TRBJ1-1, the complete variable domain reads EAGVAQSPRYKIIEKRQSVAFWCNPISGHATLYWYQQILGQGPKLLIQFQNNGVVDDSQLPKDRFSAERLKGVDSTLKIQPAKLEDSAVYLCASSITGYEAFFGQGTRLTVV.

The J gene is TRBJ1-5, the V gene TRBV19, with D uncertain. Germline assignment: CDR1 LNHDA and CDR2 SQIVND (reference sequence). V shed 6 bases and J shed 0 bases, with 6 bases lying between them. CDR3 length: 13 residues. The chain's CDR3 is CASSPGSNQPQHF. The DNA of the CDR3 is TGTGCCAGTAGCCCCGGTAGCAATCAGCCCCAGCATTTT.

This sequence joins TRBV28 and TRBJ1-5; D is unresolved. The CDR3 sequence is 14 residues long. CDR1 is MDHEN and CDR2 is SYDVKM in the germline V gene. V was pared by 8 bases and J by 6 bases, with 17 bases between. In DNA, the CDR3 is TGTGCCAGCCGGAACAGCGGTTCGGGTCAGCCCCAGCATTTT. This sequence encodes CASRNSGSGQPQHF.